The 9 T cell receptor beta chains below all came from one sample that was sequenced in a study of shared clonotypes between healthy human individuals. Sequenced by immunoSEQ multiplex PCR; TCRdb stores in-frame clones only, minus some. Of about 680,000 clones listed, about 90% were seen once; the top ten hold approximately 24%. It was CD45RO-negative cells, positively selected for CCR7, that made up naive CD8 cells, with terminally differentiated effector memory CD45RA+ cells excluded. Material: naive CD8+ T cells sorted from blood. The receptor set was obtained from a man in his thirties or forties in good health.

This chain uses TRBV19 with TRBJ2-7, with 8 positions matching TRBD2. With 5 bases clipped from V and 4 bases from J, the junction kept 7 bases outside the gene matches. The length of the CDR3 is 14 residues. CDR1 and CDR2 (germline): LNHDA, SQIVND (reference sequence). CDR3 nucleotide sequence: TGTGCCAGTAGTTTCAGCGGGAGCAGTTACGAGCAGTACTTC. Its translation: CASSFSGSSYEQYF.

This rearrangement joins TRBV5-1 to TRBJ2-1; TRBD1 agrees at 10 bases. V lost 0 bases, J lost 4 bases, and 4 bases stayed unmatched. The germline V gene encodes CDR1 SGHRS and CDR2 YFSETQ. The CDR3 has 16 amino acids. The CDR3 coding sequence is TGCGCCAGCAGCTTGGGGGACAGGGGTTTTTACAATGAGCAGTTCTTC. Its translation is CASSLGDRGFYNEQFF.

This clone was observed a single time. This sequence joins TRBV27 and TRBJ2-7; maybe TRBD1 (6 bases). The CDR3 is 13 amino acids. V was pared by 1 base and J by 5 bases, with 9 bases between. In germline, CDR1 is MNHEY, CDR2 SMNVEV (reference sequence). The CDR3 DNA reads as TGTGCCAGCAGTTTATTAGGGGGAAACGAGCAGTACTTC. Residues: CASSLLGGNEQYF.

The chain links TRBV2 to TRBJ2-1, with 12 nucleotides matching TRBD2. From germline, CDR1 is SNHLY and CDR2 FYNNEI. This CDR3 is 13 amino acids long. The V and J ends lost 7 bases and 9 bases, in that order; junction bases with no gene match: 4. CDR3 coding DNA: TGTGCCAGCATTGGACTAGCGGGACTTGAGCAGTTCTTC. It encodes CASIGLAGLEQFF.

The chain uses TRBV15 and TRBJ2-7; a possible D gene is TRBD2 (5 bases). CDR1 LNHNV and CDR2 YYDKDF come from the germline V gene (reference sequence). The CDR3 extends over 15 amino acids. The V and J ends lost 1 base and 1 base respectively, with 11 bases between them. This CDR3 reads CATSRGGDLSYEQYF. For the CDR3, the DNA is TGTGCCACCAGCAGAGGGGGAGACTTGTCCTACGAGCAGTACTTC.

The rearrangement links TRBV19 to TRBJ2-7, with D tentatively TRBD2 (5 bases). The germline V and J ends were trimmed by 3 bases and 3 bases, with 15 bases remaining between them. The CDR3 spans 15 residues. Germline loops: CDR1 LNHDA, CDR2 SQIVND (reference sequence). The CDR3 nucleotides are TGTGCCAGTAGTATTTTCCTAGGAGGAAACTACGAGCAGTACTTC. This encodes CASSIFLGGNYEQYF.

The chain has TRBV4-1 and TRBJ1-2, with D possibly matching TRBD1 (5 bases). CDR1 and CDR2 from the germline V gene are MGHRA and YSYEKL. Trimming pared 4 bases from V and 5 bases from J, leaving 20 bases between. This CDR3 region has 16 residues. CDR3 DNA sequence: TGCGCCAGCAGCCTTCCCCTTGGAGGGGAGGTATATGGCTACACCTTC. This translates into CASSLPLGGEVYGYTF.

This sequence joins TRBV15 and TRBJ2-7; tentative D call: TRBD1 (5 bases). The V gene's germline CDR1 is LNHNV and CDR2 YYDKDF (reference sequence). The CDR3 runs 14 residues. Trimming cost V 1 base and J 6 bases, with 13 bases left between them. The CDR3, as DNA: TGTGCCACCAGCAGAGCAGTCCAGGGTGGCGAGCAGTACTTC. It translates to CATSRAVQGGEQYF.

The J gene is TRBJ2-1, the V gene TRBV11-2, with D uncertain. V lost 2 bases and J lost 5, with 4 bases in between. The CDR3 is 12 amino acids. Germline CDR1 and CDR2: SGHAT and FQNNGV. The chain's CDR3 is CASSLNHNEQFF. The CDR3 nucleotides are TGTGCCAGCAGCTTAAATCACAATGAGCAGTTCTTC. Together with reference TRBV11-2 and TRBJ2-1, the CDR3 gives the full variable domain: EAGVAQSPRYKIIEKRQSVAFWCNPISGHATLYWYQQILGQGPKLLIQFQNNGVVDDSQLPKDRFSAERLKGVDSTLKIQPAKLEDSAVYLCASSLNHNEQFFGPGTRLTVL.